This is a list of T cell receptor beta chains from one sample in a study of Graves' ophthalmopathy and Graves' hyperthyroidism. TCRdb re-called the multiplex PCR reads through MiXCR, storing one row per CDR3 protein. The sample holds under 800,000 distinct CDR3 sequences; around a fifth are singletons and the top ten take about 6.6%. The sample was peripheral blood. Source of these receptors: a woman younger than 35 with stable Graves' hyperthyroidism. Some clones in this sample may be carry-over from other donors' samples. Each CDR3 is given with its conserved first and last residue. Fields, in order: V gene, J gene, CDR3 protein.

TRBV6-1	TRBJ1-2	CASSEAYGAYGYTF
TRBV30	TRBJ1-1	CAWTPVDYEAFF
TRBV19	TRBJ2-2	CASGQGTGELFF
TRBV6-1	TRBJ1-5	CASSELPWGIQPQHF
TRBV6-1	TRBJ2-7	CASRVGFYEQYF
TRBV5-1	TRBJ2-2	CASSLTTGVDTGELFF
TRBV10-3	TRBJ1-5	CATKRDYTGPDQPQHF
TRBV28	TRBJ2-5	CASSFQPSMLAGVETQYF
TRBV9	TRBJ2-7	CASSVEVGGLTSGSFYEQYF
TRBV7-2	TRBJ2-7	CASSPTRVGEQYF
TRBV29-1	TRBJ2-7	CSVEPLQGGSYEQYF
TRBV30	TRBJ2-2	CAWSTHLSGELFF
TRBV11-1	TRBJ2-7	CASSVTIAGGPYEQYF
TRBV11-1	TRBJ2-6	CASSPRDRGQSGANVLTF
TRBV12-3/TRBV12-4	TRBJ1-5	CASSLGGGQTRAQPQHF
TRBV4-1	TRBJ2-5	CASSPRAGRKETQYF
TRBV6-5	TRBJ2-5	CASRAGAGRETQYF
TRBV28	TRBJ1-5	CASTPFGGGNQPQHF
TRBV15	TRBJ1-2	CATSRGGDDTNYGYTF
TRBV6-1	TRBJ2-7	CASRLGLAATYEQYF
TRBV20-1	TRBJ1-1	CSAPDGTNTEAFF
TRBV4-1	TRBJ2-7	CASSLDFLRSYEQYF
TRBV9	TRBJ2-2	CASSNRDSGTGTGELFF
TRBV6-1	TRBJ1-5	CASTLSALNQPQHF
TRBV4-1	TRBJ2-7	CASSQVRGATYEQYF
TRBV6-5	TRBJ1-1	CASQRHLNTEAFF
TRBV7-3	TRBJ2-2	CASSLGVSGELFF
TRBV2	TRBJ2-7	CASSQREIVYEQYF
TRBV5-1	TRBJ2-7	CASSLVGTGRGLGSYEQYF
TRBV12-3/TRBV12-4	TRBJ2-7	CASSLGTPYEQYF
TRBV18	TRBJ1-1	CASSPARDGAFF
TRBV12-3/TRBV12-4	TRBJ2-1	CASSTTGGPLYNEQFF
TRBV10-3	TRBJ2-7	CAISLTSGRALGNYEQYF
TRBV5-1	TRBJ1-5	CASSLDSGVQPQHF
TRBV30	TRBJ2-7	CAWSVSRLEQYF
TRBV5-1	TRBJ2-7	CASGTGSQNEQYF
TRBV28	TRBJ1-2	CASSSGAWRAYGYTF
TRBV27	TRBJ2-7	CASSSWATSSYEQYF
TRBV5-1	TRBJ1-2	CASSGGRGGYTF
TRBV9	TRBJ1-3	CASSVDLSGNTIYF
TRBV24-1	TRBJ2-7	CATSDTGYEQYF
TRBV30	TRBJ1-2	CAWSARYGYTF
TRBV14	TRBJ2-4	CASSKTVKGKNIQYF
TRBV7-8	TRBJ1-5	CASSLHRDSNQPQHF
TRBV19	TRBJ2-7	CASSFRDKGYEQYF
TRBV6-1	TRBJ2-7	CATSRGPYEQYF
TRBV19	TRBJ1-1	CASSKLSGATEAFF
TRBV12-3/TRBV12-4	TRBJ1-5	CASIRGAGQPQHF
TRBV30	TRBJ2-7	CAWSVPYEQYF
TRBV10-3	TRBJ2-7	CAISDQGAYEQYF
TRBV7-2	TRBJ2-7	CASRGLAEDEQYF
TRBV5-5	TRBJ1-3	CASSVRTLPFGNTIYF
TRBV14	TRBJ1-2	CASSQEGGLPVYGYTF
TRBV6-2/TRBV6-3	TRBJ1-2	CASSFHRDRGFGYGYTF
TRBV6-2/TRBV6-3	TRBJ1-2	CASSYSNSAYGYTF
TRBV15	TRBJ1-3	CATRGEGGSGNTIYF
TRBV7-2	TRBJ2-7	CASSLVFDEQYF
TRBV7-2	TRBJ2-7	CASSHSRVGYEQYF
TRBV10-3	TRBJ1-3	CAISEGDTGNTIYF